These 3 T cell receptor beta chains originate from one sample sequenced in a study of blood T cell repertoires in COVID-19. The repertoire was sequenced with immunoSEQ multiplex PCR; TCRdb's copy has only in-frame clones and lacks some. Among approximately 23,000 clones listed, roughly 88% were seen once. The sequencing input was peripheral blood. These receptors were obtained from a man in his 70s with acute or convalescent COVID-19.

The chain uses TRBV10-3 and TRBJ1-3; perhaps TRBD1 as D (6 bases). CDR1 ENHRY and CDR2 SYGVKD come from the germline V gene. There are 16 residues in the CDR3. Deletions cut 0 bases from V and 1 base from J, with 10 bases between. The CDR3, as DNA: TGTGCCATCAGTGAGTCGTACGGGACATCTGGAAACACCATATATTTT. Translating gives CAISESYGTSGNTIYF.

J is TRBJ1-2 and V is TRBV6-5, with D uncertain. The CDR3 covers 14 residues. Germline V gene lookup returns CDR1 MNHEY and CDR2 SVGAGI. V was clipped by 0 bases and J by 2 bases, with 7 bases between them. CDR3 region: CASSYSTANYGYTF. CDR3 sequence (DNA): TGTGCCAGCAGTTACTCAACAGCCAACTATGGCTACACCTTC.

In this sample, this clone turned up once. This chain links TRBV18 with TRBJ2-2; D is perhaps TRBD2 (5 bases). This CDR3 has 17 residues. Germline CDR1 and CDR2: KGHSH and LQKENI. The V end was cut by 1 base, the J end by 6 bases, with 18 bases between. The CDR3 nucleotides read TGTGCCAGCTCACCACTAGTTTCCGGACTCCTAGCCGGGGAGCTGTTTTTT. It is translated as CASSPLVSGLLAGELFF.